This T cell receptor beta chain was sequenced in a study of beta chain features in type 1 diabetes. General observations from the study: Among type 1 diabetes patients, VDJ junctions had fewer insertions and more deletions. PCR, the amplification step, might favor shorter templates, equally in patients and controls.

Germline V lookup: CDR1 SQVTM, CDR2 ANQGSEA. V was pared by 4 bases and J by 2 bases, with 9 bases between. There are 12 residues in the CDR3. This clone has a handful of counts. Its target is unknown. TCRB transcripts that were expressed got sequenced, as all of the isolated RNA had been reverse transcribed. Only in-frame clones appear in the TCRdb table, and some are missing; sequencing was by immunoSEQ multiplex PCR. The sample records 240,000 or so clones, 68% being singletons. The rearrangement links TRBV29-1 to TRBJ2-7; perhaps TRBD1 as D (5 bases). Sequenced: naive CD4+ T cells from blood. This clonotype originated in a man aged 30 to 39 in good health. The chain's CDR3 is CSVAGSPYEQYF. The CDR3 nucleotides are TGCAGCGTTGCAGGGTCCCCCTACGAGCAGTACTTC.